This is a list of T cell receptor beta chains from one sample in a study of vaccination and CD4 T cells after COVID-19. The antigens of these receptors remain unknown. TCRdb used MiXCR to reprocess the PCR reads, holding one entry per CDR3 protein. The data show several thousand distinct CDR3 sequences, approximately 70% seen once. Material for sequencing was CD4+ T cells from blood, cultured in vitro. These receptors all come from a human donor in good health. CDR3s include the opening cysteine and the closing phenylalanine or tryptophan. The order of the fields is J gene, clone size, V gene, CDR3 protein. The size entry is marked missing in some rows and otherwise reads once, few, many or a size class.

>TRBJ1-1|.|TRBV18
CASSPQVTAEAFF
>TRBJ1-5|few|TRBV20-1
CSALQTGNQPQHF
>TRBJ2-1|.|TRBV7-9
CASSLAGRPMQFF
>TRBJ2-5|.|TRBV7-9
CASSLALETQYF
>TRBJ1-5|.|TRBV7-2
CASSFEDNQPQHF
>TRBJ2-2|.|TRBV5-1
CASSFNPDGELFF
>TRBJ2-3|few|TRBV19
CASSIRGVAQYF
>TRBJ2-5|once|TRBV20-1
CSARGLAGGPIQETQYF
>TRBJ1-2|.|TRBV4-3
CASSPGTTGYYGYTF
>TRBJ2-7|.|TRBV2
CASSEGGGWGRTVEQYF
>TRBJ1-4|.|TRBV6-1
CASSPTQGAGEKLFF
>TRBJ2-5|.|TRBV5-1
CASREAGGTGETQYF
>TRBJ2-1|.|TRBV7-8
CASSVDSYSTNEQFF
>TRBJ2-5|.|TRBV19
CASSIMGRQTQYF
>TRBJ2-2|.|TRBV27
CASRDQGPGELFF
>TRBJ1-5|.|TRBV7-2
CASRGGMARDNQPQHF
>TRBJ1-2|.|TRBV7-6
CASSLGDDRNYGYTF